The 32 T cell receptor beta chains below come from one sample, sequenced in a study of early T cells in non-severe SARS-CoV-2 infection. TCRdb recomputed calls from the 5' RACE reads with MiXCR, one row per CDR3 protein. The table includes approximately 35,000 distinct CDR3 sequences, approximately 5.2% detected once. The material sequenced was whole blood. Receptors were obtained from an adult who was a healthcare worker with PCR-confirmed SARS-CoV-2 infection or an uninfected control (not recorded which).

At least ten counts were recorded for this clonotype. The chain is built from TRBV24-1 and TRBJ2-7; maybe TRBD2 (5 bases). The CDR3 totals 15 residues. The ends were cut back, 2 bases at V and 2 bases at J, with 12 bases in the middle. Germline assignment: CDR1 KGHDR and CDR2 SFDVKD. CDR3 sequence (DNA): TGTGCCACCAGTGATTCGGGGTCCCGTCCCTACGAGCAGTACTTC. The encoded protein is CATSDSGSRPYEQYF.

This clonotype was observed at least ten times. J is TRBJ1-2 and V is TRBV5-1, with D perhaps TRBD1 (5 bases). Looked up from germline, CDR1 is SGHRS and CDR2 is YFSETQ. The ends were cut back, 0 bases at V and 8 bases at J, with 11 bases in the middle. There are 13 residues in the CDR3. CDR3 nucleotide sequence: TGCGCCAGCAGCTTGGGGACACAGGCGGGCTACACCTTC. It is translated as CASSLGTQAGYTF.

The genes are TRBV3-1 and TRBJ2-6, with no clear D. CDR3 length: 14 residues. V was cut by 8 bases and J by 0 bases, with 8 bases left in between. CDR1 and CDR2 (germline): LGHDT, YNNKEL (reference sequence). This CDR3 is CASGRSSGANVLTF. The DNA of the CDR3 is TGTGCCAGCGGACGGAGCTCTGGGGCCAACGTCCTGACTTTC.

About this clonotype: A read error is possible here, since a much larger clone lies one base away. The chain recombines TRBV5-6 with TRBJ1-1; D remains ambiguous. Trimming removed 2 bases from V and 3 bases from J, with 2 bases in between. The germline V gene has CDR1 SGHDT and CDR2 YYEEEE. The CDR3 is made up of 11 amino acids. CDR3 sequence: CASSFYTEAFF. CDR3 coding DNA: TGTGCCAGCAGCTTCTACACTGAAGCTTTCTTT.

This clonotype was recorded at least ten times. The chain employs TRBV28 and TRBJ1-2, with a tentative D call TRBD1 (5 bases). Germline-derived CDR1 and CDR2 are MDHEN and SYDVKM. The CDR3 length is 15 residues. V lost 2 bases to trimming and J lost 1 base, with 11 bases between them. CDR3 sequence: CASSLRAGGNYGYTF. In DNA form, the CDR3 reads TGTGCCAGCAGTTTACGGGCGGGGGGTAACTATGGCTACACCTTC.

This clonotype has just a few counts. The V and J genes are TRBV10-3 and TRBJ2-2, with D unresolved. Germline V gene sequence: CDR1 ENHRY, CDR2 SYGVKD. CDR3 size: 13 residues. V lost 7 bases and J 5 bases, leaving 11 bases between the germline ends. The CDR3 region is CAITGRRTGELFF. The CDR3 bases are TGTGCCATCACAGGAAGGCGGACCGGGGAGCTGTTTTTT.

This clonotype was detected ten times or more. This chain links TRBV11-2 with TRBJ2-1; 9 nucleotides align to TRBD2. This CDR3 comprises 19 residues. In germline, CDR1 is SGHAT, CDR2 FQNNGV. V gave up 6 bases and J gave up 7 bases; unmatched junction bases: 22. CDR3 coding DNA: TGTGCCAGCAGTTGGCCACGTGGATCTCGTAATAGCGGGGGTAATGAGCAGTTCTTC. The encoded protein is CASSWPRGSRNSGGNEQFF.

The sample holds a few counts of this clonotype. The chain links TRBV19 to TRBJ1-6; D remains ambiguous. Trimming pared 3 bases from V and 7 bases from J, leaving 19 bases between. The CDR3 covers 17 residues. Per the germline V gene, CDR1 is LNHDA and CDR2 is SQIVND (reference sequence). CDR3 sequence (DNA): TGTGCCAGTAGTATTGGCGTAACTGCTCCCCCAAATTCACCCCTCCACTTT. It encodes CASSIGVTAPPNSPLHF.

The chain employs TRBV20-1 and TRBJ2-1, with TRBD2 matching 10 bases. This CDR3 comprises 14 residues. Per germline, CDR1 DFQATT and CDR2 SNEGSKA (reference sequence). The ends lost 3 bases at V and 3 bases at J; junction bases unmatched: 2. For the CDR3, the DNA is TGCAGTGCTAGCAGGACTAGCGGCTACAATGAGCAGTTCTTC. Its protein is CSASRTSGYNEQFF.

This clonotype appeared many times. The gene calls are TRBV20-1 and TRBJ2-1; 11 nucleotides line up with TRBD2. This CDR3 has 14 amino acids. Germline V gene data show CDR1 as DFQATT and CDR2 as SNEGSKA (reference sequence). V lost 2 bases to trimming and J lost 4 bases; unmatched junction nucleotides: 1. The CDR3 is CSARLAGGYNEQFF. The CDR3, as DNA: TGCAGTGCTAGACTAGCGGGGGGTTACAATGAGCAGTTCTTC.

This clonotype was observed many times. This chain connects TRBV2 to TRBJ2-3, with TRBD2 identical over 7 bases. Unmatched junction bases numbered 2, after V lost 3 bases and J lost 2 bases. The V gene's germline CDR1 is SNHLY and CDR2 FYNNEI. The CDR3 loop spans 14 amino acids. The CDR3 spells CASSETSTTDTQYF. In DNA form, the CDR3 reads TGTGCCAGCAGTGAGACTAGCACCACAGATACGCAGTATTTT. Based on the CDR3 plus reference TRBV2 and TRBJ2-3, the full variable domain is EPEVTQTPSHQVTQMGQEVILRCVPISNHLYFYWYRQILGQKVEFLVSFYNNEISEKSEIFDDQFSVERPDGSNFTLKIRSTKLEDSAMYFCASSETSTTDTQYFGPGTRLTVL.

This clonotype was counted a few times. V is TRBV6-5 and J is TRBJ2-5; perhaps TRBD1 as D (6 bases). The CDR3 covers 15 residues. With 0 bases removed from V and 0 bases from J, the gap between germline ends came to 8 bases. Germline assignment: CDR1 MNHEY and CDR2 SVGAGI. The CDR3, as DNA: TGTGCCAGCAGTTACTCGGGGACATACCAAGAGACCCAGTACTTC. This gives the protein CASSYSGTYQETQYF.

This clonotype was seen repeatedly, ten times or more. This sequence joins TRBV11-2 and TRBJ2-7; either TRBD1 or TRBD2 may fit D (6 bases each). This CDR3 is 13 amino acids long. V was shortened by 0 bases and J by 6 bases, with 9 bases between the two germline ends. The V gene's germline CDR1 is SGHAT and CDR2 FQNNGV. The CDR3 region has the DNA TGTGCCAGCAGCTTAGAATCGGGGGCCGAGCAGTACTTC. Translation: CASSLESGAEQYF. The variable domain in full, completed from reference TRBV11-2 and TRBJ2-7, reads EAGVAQSPRYKIIEKRQSVAFWCNPISGHATLYWYQQILGQGPKLLIQFQNNGVVDDSQLPKDRFSAERLKGVDSTLKIQPAKLEDSAVYLCASSLESGAEQYFGPGTRLTVT.

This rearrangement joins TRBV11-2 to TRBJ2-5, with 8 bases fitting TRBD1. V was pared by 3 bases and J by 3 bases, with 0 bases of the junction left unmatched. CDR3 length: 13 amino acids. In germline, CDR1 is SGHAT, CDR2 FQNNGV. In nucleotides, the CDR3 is TGTGCCAGCAGCTTGACAGGGGAAGAGACCCAGTACTTC. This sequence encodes CASSLTGEETQYF.

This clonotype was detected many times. The CDR3 reads CASGVVTGELFF. The CDR3 nucleotides are TGTGCCAGTGGTGTTGTCACCGGGGAGCTGTTTTTT. The V and J genes are TRBV19 and TRBJ2-2; D is unclear. Per the germline V gene, CDR1 is LNHDA and CDR2 is SQIVND (reference sequence). The CDR3 is 12 residues long. Trimming stripped 8 bases from V and 4 bases from J, with 8 bases between.

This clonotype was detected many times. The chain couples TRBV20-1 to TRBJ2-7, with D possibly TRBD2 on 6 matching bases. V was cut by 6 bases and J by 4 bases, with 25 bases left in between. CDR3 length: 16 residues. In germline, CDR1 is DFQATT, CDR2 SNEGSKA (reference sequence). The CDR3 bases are TGCAGTGCCGCTAGAGAGGGCGGGGCATCCGTGTACGAGCAGTACTTC. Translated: CSAAREGGASVYEQYF.

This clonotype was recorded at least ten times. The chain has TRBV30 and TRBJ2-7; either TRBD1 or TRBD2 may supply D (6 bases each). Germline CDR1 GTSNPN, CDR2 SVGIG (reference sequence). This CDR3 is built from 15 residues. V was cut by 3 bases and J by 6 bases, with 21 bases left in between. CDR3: CAWSPGARSVAEQYF. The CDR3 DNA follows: TGTGCCTGGAGCCCGGGGGCCCGTTCAGTCGCCGAGCAGTACTTC.

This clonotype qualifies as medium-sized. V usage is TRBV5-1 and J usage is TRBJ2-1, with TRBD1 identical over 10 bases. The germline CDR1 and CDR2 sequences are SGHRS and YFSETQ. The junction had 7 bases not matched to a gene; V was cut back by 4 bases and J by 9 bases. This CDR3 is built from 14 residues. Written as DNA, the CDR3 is TGCGCCAGCAGCGGGGGACAGGGGCCGAGTGAGCAGTTCTTC. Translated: CASSGGQGPSEQFF.

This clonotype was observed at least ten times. The CDR3 spells CASSSTQGGNEQFF. The CDR3 DNA reads TGTGCCAGCAGTTCTACGCAGGGTGGTAATGAGCAGTTCTTC. The rearrangement uses TRBV28 and TRBJ2-1; D perhaps matches TRBD1 (5 bases). Between the trimmed V and J ends, which lost 4 bases and 7 bases, there was a span of 14 bases. In germline, CDR1 is MDHEN, CDR2 SYDVKM. The CDR3 consists of 14 residues.

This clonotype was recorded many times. As DNA, the CDR3 is TGTGCCAGCAGTTACATCCGGACAGTCCTGAACACCGGGGAGCTGTTTTTT. This translates into CASSYIRTVLNTGELFF. The chain uses TRBV6-6 and TRBJ2-2, with D perhaps matching TRBD1 (6 bases). The CDR3 runs to 17 residues. The germline V gene has CDR1 MNHNY and CDR2 SVGAGI (reference sequence). V shed 2 bases and J shed 1 base, with 14 bases lying between them.

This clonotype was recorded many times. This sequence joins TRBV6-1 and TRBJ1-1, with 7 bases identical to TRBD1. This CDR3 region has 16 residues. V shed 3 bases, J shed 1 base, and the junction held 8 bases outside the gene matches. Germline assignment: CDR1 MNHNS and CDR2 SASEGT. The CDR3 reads CASSDPWDSQNTEAFF. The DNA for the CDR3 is TGTGCCAGCAGTGACCCCTGGGACAGCCAGAACACTGAAGCTTTCTTT.

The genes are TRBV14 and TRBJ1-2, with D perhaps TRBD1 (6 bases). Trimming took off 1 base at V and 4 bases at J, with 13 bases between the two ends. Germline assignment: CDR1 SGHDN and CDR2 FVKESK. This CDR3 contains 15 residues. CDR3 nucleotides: TGTGCCAGCAGCCAAGTAACAGGGCTAAGCTATGGCTACACCTTC. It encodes CASSQVTGLSYGYTF. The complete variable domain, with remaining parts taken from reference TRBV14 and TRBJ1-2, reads EAGVTQFPSHSVIEKGQTVTLRCDPISGHDNLYWYRRVMGKEIKFLLHFVKESKQDESGMPNNRFLAERTGGTYSTLKVQPAELEDSGVYFCASSQVTGLSYGYTFGSGTRLTVV.

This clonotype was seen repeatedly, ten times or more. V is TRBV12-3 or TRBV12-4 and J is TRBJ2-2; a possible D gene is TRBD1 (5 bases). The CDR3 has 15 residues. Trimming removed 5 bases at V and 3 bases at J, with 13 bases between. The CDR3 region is CASSRSQGHTGELFF. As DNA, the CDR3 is TGTGCCAGCAGTCGTAGTCAGGGTCACACCGGGGAGCTGTTTTTT.

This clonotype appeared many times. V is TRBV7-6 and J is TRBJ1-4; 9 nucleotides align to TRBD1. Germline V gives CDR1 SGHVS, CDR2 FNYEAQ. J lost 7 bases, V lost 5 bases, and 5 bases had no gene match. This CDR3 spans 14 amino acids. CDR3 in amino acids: CASSPGTGIEKLFF. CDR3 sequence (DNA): TGTGCCAGCAGCCCCGGGACAGGGATTGAAAAACTGTTTTTT.

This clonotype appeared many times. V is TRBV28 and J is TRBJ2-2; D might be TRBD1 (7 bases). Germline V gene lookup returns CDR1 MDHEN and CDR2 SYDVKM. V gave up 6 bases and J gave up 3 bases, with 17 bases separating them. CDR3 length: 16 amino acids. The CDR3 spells CASSPVEGADTGELFF. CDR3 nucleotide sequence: TGTGCCAGCAGCCCCGTGGAGGGGGCCGACACCGGGGAGCTGTTTTTT.

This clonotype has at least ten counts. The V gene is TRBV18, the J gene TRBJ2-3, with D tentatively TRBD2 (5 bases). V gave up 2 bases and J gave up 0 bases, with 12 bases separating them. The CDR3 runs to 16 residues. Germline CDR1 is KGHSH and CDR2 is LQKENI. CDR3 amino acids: CASSPGLLVSTDTQYF. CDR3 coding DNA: TGTGCCAGCTCACCAGGGTTACTAGTAAGCACAGATACGCAGTATTTT.

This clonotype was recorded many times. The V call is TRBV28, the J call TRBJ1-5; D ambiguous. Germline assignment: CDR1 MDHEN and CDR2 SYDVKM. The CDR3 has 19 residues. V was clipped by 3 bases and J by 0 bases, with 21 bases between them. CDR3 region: CASSFPSGGRVYSNQPQHF. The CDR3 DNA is TGTGCCAGCAGTTTTCCGTCCGGTGGGCGGGTATATAGCAATCAGCCCCAGCATTTT.

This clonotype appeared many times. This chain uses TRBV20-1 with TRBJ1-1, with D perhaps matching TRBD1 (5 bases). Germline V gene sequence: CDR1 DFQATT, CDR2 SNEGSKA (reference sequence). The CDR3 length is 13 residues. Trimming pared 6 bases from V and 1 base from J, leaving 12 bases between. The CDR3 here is CSAWRGTNTEAFF. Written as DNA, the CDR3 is TGCAGTGCCTGGAGGGGCACGAACACTGAAGCTTTCTTT.

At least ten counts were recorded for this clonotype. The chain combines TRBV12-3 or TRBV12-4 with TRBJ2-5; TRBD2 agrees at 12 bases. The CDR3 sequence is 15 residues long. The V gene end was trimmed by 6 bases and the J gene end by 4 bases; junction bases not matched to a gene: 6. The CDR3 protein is CASSLQLAGGETQYF. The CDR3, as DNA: TGTGCCAGCAGCCTGCAACTAGCGGGGGGAGAGACCCAGTACTTC.

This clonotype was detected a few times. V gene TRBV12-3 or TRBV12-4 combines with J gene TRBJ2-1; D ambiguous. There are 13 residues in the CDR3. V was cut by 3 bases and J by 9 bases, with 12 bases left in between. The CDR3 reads CASSFARSAEQFF. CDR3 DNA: TGTGCCAGCAGTTTCGCCAGGTCAGCTGAGCAGTTCTTC.

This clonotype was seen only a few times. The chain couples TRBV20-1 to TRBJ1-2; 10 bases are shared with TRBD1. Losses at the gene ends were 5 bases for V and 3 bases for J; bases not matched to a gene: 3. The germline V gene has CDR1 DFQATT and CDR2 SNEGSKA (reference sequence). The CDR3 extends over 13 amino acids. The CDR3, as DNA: TGCAGTGCTCAGGACAGGGGGGACTATGGCTACACCTTC. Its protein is CSAQDRGDYGYTF.

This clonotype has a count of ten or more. This chain's CDR3 is CATSRKGQERQYF. CDR3 nucleotide sequence: TGTGCCACCAGCAGAAAGGGACAGGAAAGGCAGTACTTC. The gene calls are TRBV15 and TRBJ2-7; 8 bases agree with TRBD1. Germline CDR1 reads LNHNV; CDR2 reads YYDKDF (reference sequence). The CDR3 has 13 residues. J was trimmed by 9 bases and V by 2 bases; bases with no gene match: 6.